One and the same sample provided the 24 T cell receptor beta chains below, sequenced in a study of blood T cells in healthy people across ages. The authors ran a second PCR of about 6 to 11 cycles using a sample-barcoded 5' primer and a J-beta primer mix. A single record per CDR3 protein comes from TCRdb applying MiXCR to the 5' RACE reads. The sample contains roughly 680,000 distinct CDR3 sequences, roughly 49% of which appear only once. What was sequenced was blood. The receptors here all came from a woman aged 60-75 years in good health.

This clonotype was seen once. The chain has TRBV7-2 and TRBJ2-3; the D call may be TRBD1 or TRBD2 (5 bases each). Deletions cut 4 bases from V and 14 bases from J, with 16 bases between. Germline loops: CDR1 SGHTA, CDR2 FQGNSA. The CDR3 is 12 residues long. The CDR3 DNA follows: TGTGCCAGCAGCTCCGGGACGGGGAAGGTGTATTTT. Encoded protein: CASSSGTGKVYF. The full variable domain, in which reference TRBV7-2 and TRBJ2-3 provide the parts outside the CDR3, is GAGVSQSPSNKVTEKGKDVELRCDPISGHTALYWYRQSLGQGLEFLIYFQGNSAPDKSGLPSDRFSAERTGGSVSTLTIQRTQQEDSAVYLCASSSGTGKVYFGPGTRLTVL.

The rearrangement uses TRBV29-1 and TRBJ1-2, with no clear D. The CDR3 has 14 residues. Trimming took 4 bases from V and 8 from J, leaving 20 bases between them. Per germline, CDR1 SQVTM and CDR2 ANQGSEA. The chain's CDR3 is CSVAQFGQAWGYTF. The CDR3 DNA sequence: TGCAGCGTTGCTCAGTTTGGGCAGGCATGGGGCTACACCTTC.

This chain links TRBV3-1 with TRBJ1-1; D possibly corresponds to TRBD1 (6 bases). Per the germline V gene, CDR1 is LGHDT and CDR2 is YNNKEL (reference sequence). V was shortened by 0 bases and J by 1 base, with 21 bases between the two germline ends. CDR3 length: 19 residues. CDR3: CASSQDRGHGAIPNTEAFF. In DNA form, the CDR3 reads TGTGCCAGCAGCCAAGATAGGGGACACGGGGCCATTCCGAACACTGAAGCTTTCTTT.

This clonotype was detected only a few times. V and J are TRBV12-3 or TRBV12-4 and TRBJ1-4; D remains ambiguous. The CDR3 consists of 15 residues. Trimming left V 2 bases short and J 8 bases short, with 15 bases between. CDR3 protein: CASSLNQYPWEKLFF. CDR3 DNA sequence: TGTGCCAGCAGTTTAAACCAATATCCTTGGGAAAAACTGTTTTTT.

The chain uses TRBV2 and TRBJ1-6; possibly TRBD1 for D (6 bases). The germline V gene has CDR1 SNHLY and CDR2 FYNNEI. V gave up 6 bases and J gave up 7 bases, with 16 bases separating them. The CDR3 is 15 amino acids. CDR3 loop: CASRDTGTKNSPLHF. For the CDR3, the DNA is TGTGCCAGCAGGGACACCGGGACAAAAAATTCACCCCTCCACTTT.

This clonotype was counted a single time. A clone one base away is much larger, so this may be a read error. The rearrangement uses TRBV14 and TRBJ2-2; no clear D gene. The CDR3 is made up of 14 amino acids. The germline V gene has CDR1 SGHDN and CDR2 FVKESK. V was clipped by 4 bases and J by 4 bases, with 10 bases between them. CDR3 coding DNA: TGTGCCAGCAGCCTCGTGGTCGCCACCGGGGAGCTGTTTTTT. It codes for CASSLVVATGELFF.

CDR3 loop: CASSPRGAVEETQYF. The CDR3 DNA reads as TGTGCCAGCAGCCCCCGGGGAGCCGTCGAGGAGACCCAGTACTTC. This rearrangement joins TRBV28 to TRBJ2-5, with D possibly matching TRBD2 (5 bases). The CDR3 totals 15 residues. Germline V lookup: CDR1 MDHEN, CDR2 SYDVKM. The V gene lost 6 bases and the J gene lost 5 bases, with 19 bases spanning the gap.

The chain joins TRBV10-3 to TRBJ2-5, with D perhaps TRBD2 (5 bases). The CDR3 is 12 amino acids. V gave up 4 bases and J gave up 7 bases, with 10 bases separating them. Germline V lookup: CDR1 ENHRY, CDR2 SYGVKD. The CDR3, as DNA: TGTGCCATCAGTGTTAACGGAGGGACCCAGTACTTC. Translating gives CAISVNGGTQYF.

This chain uses TRBV7-2 with TRBJ1-6; tentative D call: TRBD1 (5 bases). The germline CDR1 and CDR2 sequences are SGHTA and FQGNSA. There are 15 residues in the CDR3. Trimming shortened V by 1 base and J by 8 bases, and 12 bases separated the two germline ends. The CDR3 DNA is TGTACCAGCAGCTTAGAGGGACCGAGGCATTCACCCCTCCACTTT. It yields the protein CTSSLEGPRHSPLHF. The variable domain in full, completed from reference TRBV7-2 and TRBJ1-6, reads GAGVSQSPSNKVTEKGKDVELRCDPISGHTALYWYRQSLGQGLEFLIYFQGNSAPDKSGLPSDRFSAERTGGSVSTLTIQRTQQEDSAVYLCTSSLEGPRHSPLHFGNGTRLTVT.

This clonotype came up a few times. J is TRBJ2-5 and V is TRBV18; 7 positions match TRBD1. The V and J ends lost 3 bases and 3 bases, in that order; junction bases with no gene match: 7. This CDR3 has 15 amino acids. CDR1 is KGHSH and CDR2 is LQKENI in the germline V gene. The CDR3 protein is CASSPGDRGEETQYF. In nucleotides, the CDR3 is TGTGCCAGCTCACCGGGGGACAGAGGCGAAGAGACCCAGTACTTC.

The genes are TRBV10-3 and TRBJ2-3; the D gene is possibly TRBD1 (6 bases). The length of the CDR3 is 15 residues. The germline V and J ends were trimmed by 4 bases and 0 bases, with 11 bases remaining between them. In germline, CDR1 is ENHRY, CDR2 SYGVKD. The CDR3 protein is CAISGGGSSTDTQYF. CDR3 nucleotides: TGTGCCATCAGTGGAGGGGGTAGCAGCACAGATACGCAGTATTTT.

This chain joins TRBV25-1 and TRBJ2-5, with D perhaps assigned TRBD1 or TRBD2 (5 bases each). Germline assignment: CDR1 MGHDK and CDR2 SYGVNS. V lost 2 bases, J lost 2 bases, and 15 bases lay in between. The CDR3 loop spans 16 amino acids. CDR3 amino acids: CASSEPPGRLQETQYF. The CDR3 bases are TGTGCCAGCAGTGAACCCCCGGGACGGTTACAAGAGACCCAGTACTTC. Together with reference TRBV25-1 and TRBJ2-5, the CDR3 gives the full variable domain: EADIYQTPRYLVIGTGKKITLECSQTMGHDKMYWYQQDPGMELHLIHYSYGVNSTEKGDLSSESTVSRIRTEHFPLTLESARPSHTSQYLCASSEPPGRLQETQYFGPGTRLLVL.

Many counts were recorded for this clonotype. V is TRBV29-1 and J is TRBJ2-3; D is uncertain. CDR3 length: 11 amino acids. Germline lookup yields CDR1 SQVTM and CDR2 ANQGSEA. Trimming shortened V by 4 bases and J by 0 bases, and 2 bases separated the two germline ends. The CDR3 is CSVASTDTQYF. The CDR3 nucleotides are TGCAGCGTTGCAAGCACAGATACGCAGTATTTT.

The rearrangement uses TRBV3-1 and TRBJ2-7, with D possibly TRBD2 on 5 matching bases. The V end was cut by 4 bases, the J end by 2 bases, with 18 bases between. Germline loops: CDR1 LGHDT, CDR2 YNNKEL (reference sequence). CDR3 length: 16 residues. The CDR3 DNA reads TGTGCCAGCAGCCCCGGGAAACATCTTGGGGCCTACGAGCAGTACTTC. This gives the protein CASSPGKHLGAYEQYF.

This clonotype was seen a few times. This rearrangement joins TRBV6-2 or TRBV6-3 to TRBJ1-2; D not certain. V lost 6 bases, J lost 4 bases, and 15 bases lay in between. The CDR3 contains 14 residues. Germline lookup yields CDR1 MNHEY and CDR2 SVGEGT. CDR3 nucleotides: TGTGCCAGCAGCCTCCTGGACGGCCCCTATGGCTACACCTTC. Translating gives CASSLLDGPYGYTF.

The chain carries TRBV30 and TRBJ2-1, with D unresolved. The germline V gene has CDR1 GTSNPN and CDR2 SVGIG (reference sequence). Between the trimmed V and J ends, which lost 1 base and 3 bases, there was a span of 13 bases. The CDR3 spans 15 residues. CDR3 sequence: CAWSAGGALYNEQFF. Here the CDR3 DNA reads TGTGCCTGGAGTGCGGGCGGTGCACTCTACAATGAGCAGTTCTTC.

This chain links TRBV25-1 with TRBJ2-5; TRBD2 matches at 9 bases. The CDR3 spans 14 residues. J lost 5 bases, V lost 8 bases, and 9 bases had no gene match. Germline CDR1 and CDR2: MGHDK and SYGVNS. This chain's CDR3 is CASGVAGVGETQYF. In DNA, the CDR3 is TGTGCCAGCGGAGTAGCGGGAGTTGGGGAGACCCAGTACTTC.

In this sample, this clonotype turned up a few times. The chain carries TRBV28 and TRBJ2-5; 9 positions agree with TRBD1. CDR3 size: 15 residues. The J segment lost 4 bases and the V segment lost 5 bases, leaving 8 bases of the junction unmatched. CDR1 and CDR2 from the germline V gene are MDHEN and SYDVKM. In DNA, the CDR3 is TGTGCCAGCAGTCCGGGACAGGGACGTCCAGAGACCCAGTACTTC. Translating it yields CASSPGQGRPETQYF.

The chain has TRBV9 and TRBJ2-3, with TRBD2 matching over 8 bases. Germline CDR1 SGDLS, CDR2 YYNGEE. Trimming cost V 0 bases and J 10 bases; bases outside gene matches: 16. CDR3 size: 17 residues. Written as DNA, the CDR3 is TGTGCCAGCAGCGTAGAGAGTAGCGGGATCATGTCTGGTGCGCAGTATTTT. Its translation is CASSVESSGIMSGAQYF.

Only a few counts were recorded for this clonotype. The chain has TRBV29-1 and TRBJ2-7; D may be TRBD1 (6 bases). Deletions cut 1 base from V and 4 bases from J, with 8 bases between. CDR3 length equals 12 residues. Germline CDR1 is SQVTM and CDR2 is ANQGSEA. The CDR3 nucleotides read TGCAGCGTTGAAGGGGGGCAGTACGAGCAGTACTTC. Translated, it gives CSVEGGQYEQYF.

To note about this clonotype: One junction end does not reproduce the germline sequence, and a read error may be involved. The chain joins TRBV4-2 to TRBJ2-7; D is possibly TRBD1 (5 bases). The CDR3 has 15 amino acids. CDR1 LGHNA and CDR2 YNFKEQ come from the germline V gene. The CDR3 reads CASSQDSQASYEQDF. CDR3 bases: TGTGCCAGCAGCCAAGACTCACAGGCCTCCTACGAGCAGGACTTC.

This clonotype showed up just a few times. CDR3 residues: CASSSGQGTLLSSGANVLTF. Here the CDR3 DNA reads TGTGCCAGCAGCTCCGGACAGGGGACCTTGCTGAGCTCTGGGGCCAACGTCCTGACTTTC. This sequence joins TRBV6-2 or TRBV6-3 and TRBJ2-6; 9 bases align to TRBD1. The J segment lost 0 bases and the V segment lost 6 bases, leaving 15 bases of the junction unmatched. CDR1 is MNHEY, CDR2 SVGEGT, per germline. CDR3 length equals 20 residues.

The rearrangement joins TRBV20-1 to TRBJ2-7; D not resolved. The CDR3 totals 12 residues. The germline V gene encodes CDR1 DFQATT and CDR2 SNEGSKA (reference sequence). V was shortened by 3 bases and J by 3 bases, with 9 bases between the two germline ends. As DNA, the CDR3 is TGCAGTGCTAGCCTGCAGGACTACGAGCAGTACTTC. It specifies CSASLQDYEQYF.

The chain has TRBV7-6 and TRBJ2-7; the D gene could be TRBD1 or TRBD2 (5 bases each). With 5 bases removed from V and 2 bases from J, the gap between germline ends came to 13 bases. From germline, CDR1 is SGHVS and CDR2 FNYEAQ. The CDR3 runs 14 residues. The CDR3 nucleotides are TGTGCCAGCAGCGCGAGCAGGGACGCCTACGAGCAGTACTTC. It encodes CASSASRDAYEQYF.